This T cell receptor beta chain emerged from a study of shared clonotypes between healthy human individuals. The study's findings and limits: Naive subsets typically showed greater estimated richness than memory subsets.

Produced via immunoSEQ multiplex PCR; TCRdb's table is partial and in-frame only. Of hundreds of thousands of clones in the sample, around 93% were seen once. CD45RO-negative, CCR7-selected cells formed the naive CD8 fraction, which excluded terminally differentiated effector memory CD45RA+ cells. Between the trimmed V and J ends, which lost 5 bases and 4 bases, there was a span of 11 bases. The CDR3 loop spans 13 amino acids. The germline V gene has CDR1 SEHNR and CDR2 FQNEAQ (reference sequence). In its sample, this clone was seen once. Its antigen is not known. This TCR was sampled from a young man in good health. The sample was naive CD8+ T cells sorted from blood. The chain carries TRBV7-9 and TRBJ1-2; tentative D call: TRBD1 (5 bases). CDR3 loop: CASSTEGPYGYTF. In DNA, the CDR3 is TGTGCCAGCAGCACGGAGGGGCCCTATGGCTACACCTTC.